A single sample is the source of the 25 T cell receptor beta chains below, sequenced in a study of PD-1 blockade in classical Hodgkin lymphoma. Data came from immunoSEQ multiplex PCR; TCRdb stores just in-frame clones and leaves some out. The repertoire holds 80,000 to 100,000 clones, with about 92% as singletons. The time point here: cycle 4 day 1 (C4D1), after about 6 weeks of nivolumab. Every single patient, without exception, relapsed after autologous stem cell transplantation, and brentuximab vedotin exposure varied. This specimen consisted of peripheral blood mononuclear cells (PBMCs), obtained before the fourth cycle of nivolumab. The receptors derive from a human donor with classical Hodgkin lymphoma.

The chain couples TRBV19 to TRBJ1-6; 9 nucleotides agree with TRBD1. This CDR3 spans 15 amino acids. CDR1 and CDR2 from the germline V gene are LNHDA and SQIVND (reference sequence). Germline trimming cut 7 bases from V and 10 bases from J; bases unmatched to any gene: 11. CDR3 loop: CASNQHGTGRSPLHF. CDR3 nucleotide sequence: TGTGCCAGTAATCAACACGGGACAGGGAGGTCACCCCTCCACTTT.

Here the CDR3 reads CASSHPWKSRETQYF. CDR3 sequence (DNA): TGTGCCAGCAGCCATCCATGGAAGAGTAGAGAGACCCAGTACTTC. J is TRBJ2-5 and V is TRBV7-2; unclear D gene. This CDR3 has 15 amino acids. The V gene lost 5 bases and the J gene lost 4 bases, with 17 bases spanning the gap. From germline, CDR1 is SGHTA and CDR2 FQGNSA.

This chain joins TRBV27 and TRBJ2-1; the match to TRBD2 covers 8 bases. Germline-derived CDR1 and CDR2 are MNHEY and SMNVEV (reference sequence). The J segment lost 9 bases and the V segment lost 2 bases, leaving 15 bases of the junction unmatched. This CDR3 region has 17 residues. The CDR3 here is CASSLPGLAQGFGEQFF. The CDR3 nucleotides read TGTGCCAGCAGTTTACCCGGACTAGCTCAGGGGTTCGGTGAGCAGTTCTTC.

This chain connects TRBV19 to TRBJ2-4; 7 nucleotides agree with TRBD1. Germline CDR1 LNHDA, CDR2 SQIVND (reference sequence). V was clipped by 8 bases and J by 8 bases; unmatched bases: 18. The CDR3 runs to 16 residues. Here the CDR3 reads CASSPDLVGQLYIQYF. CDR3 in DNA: TGTGCCAGTTCTCCAGACCTAGTGGGACAGCTGTACATTCAGTACTTC.

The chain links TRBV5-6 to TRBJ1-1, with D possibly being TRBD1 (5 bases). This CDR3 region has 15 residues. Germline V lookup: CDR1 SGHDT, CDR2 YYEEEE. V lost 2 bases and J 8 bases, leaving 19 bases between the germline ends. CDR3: CASSFKVVSGGEAFF. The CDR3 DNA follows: TGTGCCAGCAGCTTCAAGGTCGTATCTGGGGGGGAAGCTTTCTTT.

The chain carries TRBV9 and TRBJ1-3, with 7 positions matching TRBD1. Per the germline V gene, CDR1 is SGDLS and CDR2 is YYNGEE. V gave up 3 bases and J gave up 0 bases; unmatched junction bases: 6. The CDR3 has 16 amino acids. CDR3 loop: CASSDRGGSSGNTIYF. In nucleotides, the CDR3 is TGTGCCAGCAGCGACAGGGGTGGAAGCTCTGGAAACACCATATATTTT.

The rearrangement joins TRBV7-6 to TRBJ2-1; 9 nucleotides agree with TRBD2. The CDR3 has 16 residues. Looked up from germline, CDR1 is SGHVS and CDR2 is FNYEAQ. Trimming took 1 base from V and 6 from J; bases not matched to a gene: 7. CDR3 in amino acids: CASSLEGAGGPNEQFF. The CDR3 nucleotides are TGTGCCAGCAGCTTAGAAGGAGCGGGAGGCCCCAATGAGCAGTTCTTC.

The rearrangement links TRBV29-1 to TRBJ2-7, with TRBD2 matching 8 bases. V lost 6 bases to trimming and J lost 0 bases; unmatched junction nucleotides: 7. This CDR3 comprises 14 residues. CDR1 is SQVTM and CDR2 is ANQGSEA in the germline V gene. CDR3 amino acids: CSVTGTRSSYEQYF. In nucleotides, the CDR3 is TGCAGCGTAACCGGGACTAGGAGCTCCTACGAGCAGTACTTC.

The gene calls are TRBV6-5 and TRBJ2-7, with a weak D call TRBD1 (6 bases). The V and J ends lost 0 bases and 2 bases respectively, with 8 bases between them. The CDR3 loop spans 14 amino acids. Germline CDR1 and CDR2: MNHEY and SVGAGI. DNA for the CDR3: TGTGCCAGCAGTTACTCGTGGACAGCCTACGAGCAGTACTTC. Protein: CASSYSWTAYEQYF.

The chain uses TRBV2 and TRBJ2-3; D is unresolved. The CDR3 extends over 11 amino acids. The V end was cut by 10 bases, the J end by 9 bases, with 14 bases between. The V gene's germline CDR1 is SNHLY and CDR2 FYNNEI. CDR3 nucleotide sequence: TGTGCCACCCTAGAAGTCATCACGCAGTATTTT. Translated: CATLEVITQYF.

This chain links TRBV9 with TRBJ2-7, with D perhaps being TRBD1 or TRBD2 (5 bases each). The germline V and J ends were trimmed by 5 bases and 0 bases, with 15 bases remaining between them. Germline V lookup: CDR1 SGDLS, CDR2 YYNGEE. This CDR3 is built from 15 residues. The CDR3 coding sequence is TGTGCCAGCAGTAGAGGGGAAGGGTACTCCTACGAGCAGTACTTC. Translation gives CASSRGEGYSYEQYF. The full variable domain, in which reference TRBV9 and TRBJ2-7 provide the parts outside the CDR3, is DSGVTQTPKHLITATGQRVTLRCSPRSGDLSVYWYQQSLDQGLQFLIQYYNGEERAKGNILERFSAQQFPDLHSELNLSSLELGDSALYFCASSRGEGYSYEQYFGPGTRLTVT.

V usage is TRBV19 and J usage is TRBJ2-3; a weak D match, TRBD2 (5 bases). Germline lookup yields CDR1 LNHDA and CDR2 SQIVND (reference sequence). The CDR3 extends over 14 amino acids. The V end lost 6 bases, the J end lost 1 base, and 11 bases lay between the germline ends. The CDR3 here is CASRTGSGTDTQYF. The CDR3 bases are TGTGCCAGTAGGACGGGGTCTGGCACAGATACGCAGTATTTT.

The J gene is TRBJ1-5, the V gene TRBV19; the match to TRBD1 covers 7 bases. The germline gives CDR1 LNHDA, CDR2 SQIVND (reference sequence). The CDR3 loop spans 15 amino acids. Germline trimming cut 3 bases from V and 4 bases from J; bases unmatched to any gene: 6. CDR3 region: CASSIQQGFNQPQHF. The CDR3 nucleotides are TGTGCCAGTAGTATTCAACAGGGGTTTAATCAGCCCCAGCATTTT.

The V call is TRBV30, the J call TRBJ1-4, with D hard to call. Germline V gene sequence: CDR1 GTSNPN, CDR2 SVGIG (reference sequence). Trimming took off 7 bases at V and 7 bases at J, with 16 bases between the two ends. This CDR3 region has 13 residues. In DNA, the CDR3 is TGTGCCTCCCAACGTGCGAGAGGTGAAAAACTGTTTTTT. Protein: CASQRARGEKLFF.

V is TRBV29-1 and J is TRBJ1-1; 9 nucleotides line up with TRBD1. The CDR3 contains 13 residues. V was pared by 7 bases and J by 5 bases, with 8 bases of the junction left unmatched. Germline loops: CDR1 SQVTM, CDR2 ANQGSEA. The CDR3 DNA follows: TGCAGCGGGGGACAGGGCTCGGGAACTGAAGCTTTCTTT. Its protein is CSGGQGSGTEAFF.

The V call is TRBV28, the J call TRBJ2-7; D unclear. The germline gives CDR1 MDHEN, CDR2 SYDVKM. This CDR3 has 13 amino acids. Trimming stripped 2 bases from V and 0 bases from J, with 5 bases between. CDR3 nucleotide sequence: TGTGCCAGCAGTTTACGGACCTCCTACGAGCAGTACTTC. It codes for CASSLRTSYEQYF.

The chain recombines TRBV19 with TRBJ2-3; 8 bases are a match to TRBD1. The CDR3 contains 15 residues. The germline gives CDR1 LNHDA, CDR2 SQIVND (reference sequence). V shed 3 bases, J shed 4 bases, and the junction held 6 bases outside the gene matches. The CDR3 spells CASSIEGQVADTQYF. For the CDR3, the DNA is TGTGCCAGTAGTATCGAGGGACAGGTCGCAGATACGCAGTATTTT.

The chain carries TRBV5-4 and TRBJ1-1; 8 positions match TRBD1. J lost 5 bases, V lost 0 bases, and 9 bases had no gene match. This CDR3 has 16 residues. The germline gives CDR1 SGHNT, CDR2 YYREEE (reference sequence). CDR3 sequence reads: CASSLVSGGAWTEAFF. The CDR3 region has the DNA TGTGCCAGCAGCTTGGTGTCAGGGGGCGCGTGGACTGAAGCTTTCTTT.

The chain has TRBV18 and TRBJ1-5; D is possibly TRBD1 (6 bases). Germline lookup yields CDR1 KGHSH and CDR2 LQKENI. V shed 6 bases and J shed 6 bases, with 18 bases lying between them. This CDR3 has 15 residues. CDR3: CASSSSGGAGQPQHF. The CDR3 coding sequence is TGTGCCAGCTCTTCCTCCGGGGGGGCCGGTCAGCCCCAGCATTTT.

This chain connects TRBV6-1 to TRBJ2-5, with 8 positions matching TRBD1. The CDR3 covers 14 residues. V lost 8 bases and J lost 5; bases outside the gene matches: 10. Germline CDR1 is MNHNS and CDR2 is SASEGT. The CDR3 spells CASARRGLEETQYF. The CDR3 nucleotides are TGTGCCAGCGCCCGCAGGGGGCTGGAGGAGACCCAGTACTTC.

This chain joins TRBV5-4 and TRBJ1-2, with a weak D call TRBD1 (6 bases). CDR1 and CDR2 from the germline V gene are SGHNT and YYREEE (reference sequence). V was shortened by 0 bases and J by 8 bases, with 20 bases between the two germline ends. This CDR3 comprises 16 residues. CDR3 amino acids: CASSLGMRGASRGYTF. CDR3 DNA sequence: TGTGCCAGCAGCTTGGGTATGCGGGGGGCCAGCAGGGGCTACACCTTC.

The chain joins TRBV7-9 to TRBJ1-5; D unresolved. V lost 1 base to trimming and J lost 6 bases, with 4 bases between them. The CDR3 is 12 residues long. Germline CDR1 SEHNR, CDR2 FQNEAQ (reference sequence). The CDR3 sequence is CASSLDVQPQHF. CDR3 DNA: TGTGCCAGCAGCTTAGACGTTCAGCCCCAGCATTTT.

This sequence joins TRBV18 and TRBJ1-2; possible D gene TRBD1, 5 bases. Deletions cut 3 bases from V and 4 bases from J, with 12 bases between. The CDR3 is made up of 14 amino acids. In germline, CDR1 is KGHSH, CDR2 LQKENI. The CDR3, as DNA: TGTGCCAGCTCACCGGGTAGGGACGGCTATGGCTACACCTTC. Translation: CASSPGRDGYGYTF.

CDR3 sequence reads: CASMQGLPNGYTF. The CDR3 DNA reads TGTGCCAGCATGCAGGGTCTGCCTAATGGCTACACCTTC. The chain links TRBV2 to TRBJ1-2; TRBD1 might be the D (5 bases). V dropped 7 bases and J dropped 6 bases, with 15 bases sitting between them. The germline V gene has CDR1 SNHLY and CDR2 FYNNEI. The CDR3 consists of 13 residues. Full variable domain (outside the CDR3, taken from reference TRBV2 and TRBJ1-2): EPEVTQTPSHQVTQMGQEVILRCVPISNHLYFYWYRQILGQKVEFLVSFYNNEISEKSEIFDDQFSVERPDGSNFTLKIRSTKLEDSAMYFCASMQGLPNGYTFGSGTRLTVV.

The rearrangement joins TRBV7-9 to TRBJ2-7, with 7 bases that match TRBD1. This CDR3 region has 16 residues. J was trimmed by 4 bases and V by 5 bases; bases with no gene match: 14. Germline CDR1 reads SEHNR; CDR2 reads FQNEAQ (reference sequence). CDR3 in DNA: TGTGCCAGCAGCCTTGGGATTCCGGGACAGTTATACGAGCAGTACTTC. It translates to CASSLGIPGQLYEQYF.